These T cell receptor beta chains were read from a single sample in a study of blood T cells in healthy people across ages. TCRdb re-called the 5' RACE reads through MiXCR, storing one row per CDR3 protein. The sample yields more than 650,000 distinct CDR3 sequences, about 53% seen once. Sequenced material: blood. These receptors came from a man aged 80 or over in good health. CDR3s include the opening cysteine and the closing phenylalanine or tryptophan. The D gene is left open where the match is weak. Size is omitted from some rows. Given values are once, few, many or a class for expanded clones.

J gene,V gene,D gene,clone size,CDR3 DNA,CDR3 protein
TRBJ1-2,TRBV3-1,NA,NA,TGTGCCAGCAGCCAAGGCTATCAGGATGGCTACACCTTC,CASSQGYQDGYTF
TRBJ2-3,TRBV5-1,TRBD2,NA,TGCGCCAGCAGCTACCCCGACAGACCTATTCCGGGACTAGCGGGAGCGGATACGCAGTATTTT,CASSYPDRPIPGLAGADTQYF
TRBJ2-2,TRBV29-1,NA,once,TGCAGCGTTGTCGGGAGTTGGCCCGGGGAGCTGTTTTTT,CSVVGSWPGELFF
TRBJ2-7,TRBV9,NA,NA,TGTGCCAGCAGCGTAGCAACGGGCCCTCTCTCCTACGAGCAGTACTTC,CASSVATGPLSYEQYF
TRBJ1-2,TRBV27,NA,once,TGTGCCAGCAGTTTAAAGGTCGGACAGACCTATGGCTACACCTTC,CASSLKVGQTYGYTF
TRBJ2-6,TRBV3-1,NA,NA,TGTGCCAGCAGCCAAGATGGGGCAGGGACTGGGGCCAACGTCCTGACTTTC,CASSQDGAGTGANVLTF
TRBJ2-3,TRBV7-9,NA,NA,TGTGCCAGCAGCCGGGGACGGCCATCTAGCACAGATACGCAGTATTTT,CASSRGRPSSTDTQYF
TRBJ2-5,TRBV12-3/TRBV12-4,TRBD2,NA,TGTGCCAGCAGTACCCCGGGGGGTTGGGAGACCCAGTACTTC,CASSTPGGWETQYF
TRBJ1-4,TRBV7-9,TRBD1,NA,TGTGCCAGCAGCCAAGACAGGGGGGATGAAAAACTGTTTTTT,CASSQDRGDEKLFF
TRBJ2-5,TRBV20-1,NA,NA,TGCAGTGCTAGAGTTACTCTAGAGACCCAGTACTTC,CSARVTLETQYF
TRBJ1-2,TRBV29-1,NA,NA,TGCAGCGTTGAGGGCAGGGGCCACTATGGCTACACCTTC,CSVEGRGHYGYTF
TRBJ1-2,TRBV14,TRBD1,NA,TGTGCCAGCAGCCCTTTGGGACAGGGTGGCTGTGGCTACACCTTC,CASSPLGQGGCGYTF
TRBJ2-7,TRBV7-2,NA,NA,TGTGCCAGCAGCTTGGGCGGGGACCGTAACTACGAGCAGTACTTC,CASSLGGDRNYEQYF
TRBJ2-2,TRBV24-1,TRBD2,few,TGTGCCACCAGTGATTATGGGAGCGGGGGAAACACCGGGGAGCTGTTTTTT,CATSDYGSGGNTGELFF
TRBJ2-7,TRBV21-1,NA,few,TGTGCCAGCAGCACGGGACAGGGGGTTATCTACGAGCAGTACTTC,CASSTGQGVIYEQYF
TRBJ2-5,TRBV5-1,NA,NA,TGCGCCAGCAGCTTGGACGGCCTAGGGCTTAGGGCGGAGACCCAGTACTTC,CASSLDGLGLRAETQYF
TRBJ1-2,TRBV2,TRBD1,NA,TGTGCCAGCAGCCTCCCACAGGGGGCTCCCTATGGCTACACCTTC,CASSLPQGAPYGYTF
TRBJ2-7,TRBV20-1,TRBD2,NA,TGCAGTGCTCCCACTAGCGGCTCCTACGAGCAGTACTTC,CSAPTSGSYEQYF
TRBJ2-5,TRBV4-2,NA,few,TGTGCCAGCAGCCAAGATAGAGGGCCGGAGACCCAGTACTTC,CASSQDRGPETQYF
TRBJ2-7,TRBV27,NA,few,TGTGCCAGCAGATCCGACCGAGCCTACGAGCAGTACTTC,CASRSDRAYEQYF
TRBJ2-7,TRBV2,NA,NA,TGTGCCAGCAGTGGGGGGGACCCAACCAACGAGCAGTACTTC,CASSGGDPTNEQYF
TRBJ2-7,TRBV7-6,NA,few,TGTGCCAGCAGCGCAGACTCCTACTACGAGCAGTACTTC,CASSADSYYEQYF
TRBJ1-6,TRBV4-1,NA,NA,TGCGCCAGCAGCCAATGGCCAGGCGTTCCTTATTCACCCCTCCACTTT,CASSQWPGVPYSPLHF
TRBJ2-6,TRBV5-1,TRBD1,few,TGCGCCAGCAGCGCCTGGCCCGGACAGGGTACCTCTGGGGCCAACGTCCTGACTTTC,CASSAWPGQGTSGANVLTF
TRBJ1-5,TRBV27,NA,NA,TGTGCCAGCAACAGGGCAGGGCAGCCCCAGCATTTT,CASNRAGQPQHF
TRBJ2-7,TRBV18,NA,NA,TGTGCCAGCTCACCACTAGGGGGTTACGAGCAGTACTTC,CASSPLGGYEQYF
TRBJ1-2,TRBV18,NA,NA,TGCGCCAGCTCACCAGGGACACAAAACTATGGCTACACCTTC,CASSPGTQNYGYTF
TRBJ2-4,TRBV5-1,NA,NA,TGCGCCAGCAGCTTGGCCGAGTTCTCCAACATTCAGTACTTC,CASSLAEFSNIQYF
TRBJ1-1,TRBV18,NA,many,TGTGCCAGCAGCCCCACAGGGAACACTGAAGCTTTCTTT,CASSPTGNTEAFF
TRBJ2-1,TRBV12-3/TRBV12-4,TRBD2,NA,TGTGCCAGCACCAGACGAGGTGGACTAGCCCCCAGCTACACCTACAATGAGCAGTTCTTC,CASTRRGGLAPSYTYNEQFF
TRBJ2-1,TRBV6-2/TRBV6-3,NA,few,TGTGCCAGCAGTTATGGGACTGGTGGTGGGCAGTTCTTC,CASSYGTGGGQFF
TRBJ2-1,TRBV7-9,TRBD2,NA,TGTGCCAGCAGCTTAGTTGCAGCGGGAGGGCCGCATGAGCAGTTCTTC,CASSLVAAGGPHEQFF
TRBJ2-6,TRBV6-1,TRBD1,few,TGTGCCAGCACCTCCGGGACAGGGTCTTCCGGGGCCAACGTCCTGACTTTC,CASTSGTGSSGANVLTF
TRBJ2-1,TRBV20-1,TRBD2,NA,TGCAGTGCTAGAGATCAAATCGGCGGGAGCTCCTACAATGAGCAGTTCTTC,CSARDQIGGSSYNEQFF
TRBJ2-6,TRBV5-4,TRBD2,NA,TGTGCCAGCAGCCTTCTAGCGGGAGGGCCTGGGGCCAACGTCCTGACTTTC,CASSLLAGGPGANVLTF
TRBJ2-1,TRBV20-1,TRBD2,NA,TGCAGTGCCCCGGAAATAGCGGGAGGCGTCTACAATGAGCAGTTCTTC,CSAPEIAGGVYNEQFF
TRBJ2-7,TRBV20-1,TRBD1,NA,TGCAGTGCCTATTCGGGACAGCATACCTACGAGCAGTACTTC,CSAYSGQHTYEQYF
TRBJ2-7,TRBV27,NA,few,TGTGCCAGCAGTTCTAGTCGGGGCTACGAGCAGTACTTC,CASSSSRGYEQYF
TRBJ1-2,TRBV29-1,NA,NA,TGCAGCGGGGAGCCCGGGGGCTATGGCTACACCTTC,CSGEPGGYGYTF
TRBJ1-2,TRBV29-1,TRBD1,NA,TGCAGCGTTCTAGGACAGGCGGAAGGCTACACCTTC,CSVLGQAEGYTF
TRBJ2-1,TRBV12-3/TRBV12-4,NA,NA,TGTGCCAGCAGTCTTGCCGACACCAATGAGCAGTTCTTC,CASSLADTNEQFF
TRBJ2-3,TRBV28,NA,NA,TGTGCCAGCAAACCCCGGATCAGGTTGGGGGTAGATACGCAGTATTTT,CASKPRIRLGVDTQYF
TRBJ2-5,TRBV4-2,NA,NA,TGTGCCAGCAGCCAAGAATCAAGCGTTCAAGAGACCCAGTACTTC,CASSQESSVQETQYF
TRBJ2-1,TRBV7-9,NA,NA,TGTGCCAGCAGCCGGTCGGGTTCCTACAATGAGCAGTTCTTC,CASSRSGSYNEQFF
TRBJ2-7,TRBV28,TRBD1,many,TGTGCCAGCTCTCTTGGCAGGGGGCCGCTGAACTACGAGCAGTACTTC,CASSLGRGPLNYEQYF
TRBJ2-4,TRBV7-8,NA,few,TGTGCCAGCAGCTTACTAGGGGGGAGTCGGGAGCAGTACTTC,CASSLLGGSREQYF
TRBJ1-2,TRBV6-6,TRBD1,once,TGTGCCAGCAGTGCCGAGACAGGGTTCGGCTACACCTTC,CASSAETGFGYTF
TRBJ1-5,TRBV29-1,TRBD1,NA,TGCAGCGTTTCTGACAGGGGCAGCCAGCCCCAGCATTTT,CSVSDRGSQPQHF
TRBJ2-1,TRBV7-3,NA,NA,TGTGCCAGCAGCCAAGCTACGAGCTCCTACAATGAGCAGTTCTTC,CASSQATSSYNEQFF
TRBJ2-5,TRBV5-1,TRBD1,once,TGCGCCAGCAACTCCGGGACAGGGAGTCAAGAGACCCAGTACTTC,CASNSGTGSQETQYF
TRBJ1-1,TRBV2,NA,NA,TGTGCCAGCAGCCCCGACAGACCCTTGAACACTGAAGCTTTCTTT,CASSPDRPLNTEAFF
TRBJ2-3,TRBV2,NA,once,TGTGCCAGCAACAGGGATGTGGGCACAGATACGCAGTATTTT,CASNRDVGTDTQYF
TRBJ2-6,TRBV28,TRBD1,NA,TGTGCCAGCAGCAGACAGGGCGCTGGGGCCAACGTCCTGACTTTC,CASSRQGAGANVLTF
TRBJ2-7,TRBV7-8,TRBD1,NA,TGTGCCAGCAGCTTAGCCGCCAGGGGGCGCTCCTACGAGCAGTACTTC,CASSLAARGRSYEQYF
TRBJ2-2,TRBV4-1,TRBD2,NA,TGCGCCAGCAGCCACGGACTAGCGGGGACCGGGGAGCTGTTTTTT,CASSHGLAGTGELFF
TRBJ2-5,TRBV5-1,NA,few,TGTGCCAGCAGTCCCGGACCGCGGGAGACCCAGTACTTC,CASSPGPRETQYF
TRBJ1-6,TRBV11-2,TRBD1,once,TGTGCCAGCAGCTTAGCCCCCGGGGGGACAGGGCTTAATTCACCCCTCCACTTT,CASSLAPGGTGLNSPLHF